A selection of T cell receptor beta chains follows, all from one sample in a study of glioma-infiltrating T cells. TCRdb called the multiplex PCR reads again in MiXCR, with one record for every CDR3 protein. The data show about 410,000 distinct CDR3 sequences, with more than 35% seen just once and about 11% held by the top ten. Sequencing was done on a sample of glioma tissue, nonneoplastic brain tissue, or PBMCs (not recorded which). Source of these receptors: a human donor with low-grade glioma or glioblastoma, undergoing nonglioma brain surgery, or in good health (not recorded which). Each CDR3 is given with its conserved first and last residue. The D gene is left open where the match is weak. Expanded clones are given a class, and other clones once, few, many or no size at all.

j_gene,abundance,d_gene,v_gene,len,CDR3aa,CDR3nt
TRBJ2-1,few,-,TRBV6-1,15,CATRRDRALGDEQFF,TGTGCCACCCGCCGAGACAGAGCCCTAGGTGATGAGCAGTTCTTC
TRBJ1-2,-,-,TRBV12-3/TRBV12-4,13,CASSLEPYYGYTF,TGTGCCAGCAGTTTGGAGCCGTACTATGGCTACACCTTC
TRBJ1-5,large,-,TRBV10-2,14,CASSESISNQPQHF,TGCGCCAGCAGTGAGAGTATTAGCAATCAGCCCCAGCATTTT
TRBJ2-1,many,-,TRBV20-1,15,CSAPPGPGEVNEQFF,TGCAGTGCTCCTCCGGGCCCCGGGGAGGTCAATGAGCAGTTCTTC
TRBJ1-5,once,-,TRBV27,13,CARSPSRNQPQHF,TGTGCCAGAAGTCCTTCGCGTAATCAGCCCCAGCATTTT
TRBJ2-7,-,-,TRBV27,12,CASMGSSYEQYF,TGTGCCAGCATGGGGAGCTCCTACGAGCAGTACTTC
TRBJ2-7,-,-,TRBV6-2/TRBV6-3,16,CASSYSGGLRLWEQYF,TGTGCCAGCAGTTACTCTGGGGGACTCCGATTATGGGAGCAGTACTTC
TRBJ1-2,once,-,TRBV12-3/TRBV12-4,12,CASSPRNYGYTF,TGTGCCAGCAGCCCCCGAAACTATGGCTACACCTTC
TRBJ2-1,-,TRBD1,TRBV7-2,15,CASSSTGGCYNEQFF,TGTGCCAGCAGCTCTACAGGGGGGTGCTACAATGAGCAGTTCTTC
TRBJ2-1,-,TRBD2,TRBV20-1,15,CSAEATSLLLVEQFF,TGCAGTGCTGAAGCGACTAGCCTCCTTTTGGTTGAGCAGTTCTTC
TRBJ2-7,many,-,TRBV27,13,CASSRPVSYEQYF,TGTGCCAGCAGCCGGCCAGTCTCCTACGAGCAGTACTTC